Shown below are 25 T cell receptor beta chains from a single sample sequenced in a study of T cell repertoires in cytomegalovirus infection. MiXCR, applied by TCRdb to the reads, yields one record per CDR3 protein. The repertoire has about 180,000 distinct CDR3 sequences, roughly 15% of them found once; the top ten carry under 30%. The sample comprised CD8+ T cells from PBMCs. The receptors derive from a human donor in good health (CMV status not recorded). Some clones in this sample may be carry-over from other donors' samples.

The chain uses TRBV27 and TRBJ1-1; D unresolved. The CDR3 totals 14 residues. Trimming stripped 1 base from V and 1 base from J, with 7 bases between. Germline CDR1 reads MNHEY; CDR2 reads SMNVEV (reference sequence). CDR3 residues: CASSLFDPNTEAFF. The CDR3 coding sequence is TGTGCCAGCAGTTTATTTGATCCGAACACTGAAGCTTTCTTT.

This rearrangement joins TRBV20-1 to TRBJ1-2; 9 nucleotides align to TRBD1. The V gene's germline CDR1 is DFQATT and CDR2 SNEGSKA (reference sequence). The CDR3 loop spans 17 amino acids. The V segment lost 2 bases and the J segment 4 bases; nucleotides outside the gene matches: 14. CDR3 in amino acids: CSARIGVTGQGIYGYTF. In DNA form, the CDR3 reads TGCAGTGCTAGAATTGGGGTCACGGGACAGGGCATCTATGGCTACACCTTC.

The chain carries TRBV18 and TRBJ2-5; TRBD1 agrees at 8 bases. Germline trimming cut 4 bases from V and 0 bases from J; bases unmatched to any gene: 13. The CDR3 covers 18 residues. Per the germline V gene, CDR1 is KGHSH and CDR2 is LQKENI. The CDR3 sequence is CASSHKQGVTIHQETQYF. The CDR3 bases are TGTGCCAGCTCACATAAACAGGGGGTGACTATACACCAAGAGACCCAGTACTTC. Full variable domain (rest looked up from reference TRBV18 and TRBJ2-5): NAGVMQNPRHLVRRRGQEARLRCSPMKGHSHVYWYRQLPEEGLKFMVYLQKENIIDESGMPKERFSAEFPKEGPSILRIQQVVRGDSAAYFCASSHKQGVTIHQETQYFGPGTRLLVL.

The rearrangement links TRBV2 to TRBJ2-7; 8 bases align to TRBD1. The junction had 7 bases not matched to a gene; V was cut back by 11 bases and J by 4 bases. CDR1 SNHLY and CDR2 FYNNEI come from the germline V gene. This CDR3 spans 12 amino acids. CDR3 sequence (DNA): TGTGCCGGGACGGACAGGGCTTACGAGCAGTACTTC. This gives the protein CAGTDRAYEQYF.

This clonotype has only a few counts. The chain combines TRBV28 with TRBJ1-5; D gene uncertain. Trimming removed 8 bases from V and 7 bases from J, with 27 bases in between. Germline CDR1 MDHEN, CDR2 SYDVKM. The CDR3 spans 17 residues. The CDR3 sequence is CASGELPSVLIKQPQHF. The CDR3 DNA is TGTGCCAGCGGGGAACTCCCCAGCGTCCTGATCAAGCAGCCCCAGCATTTT.

This clonotype was seen only once. The V call is TRBV7-2, the J call TRBJ2-3, with D uncertain. CDR3 length equals 14 residues. Per the germline V gene, CDR1 is SGHTA and CDR2 is FQGNSA. Deletions cut 4 bases from V and 0 bases from J, with 8 bases between. This CDR3 is CASSYPGSTDTQYF. DNA for the CDR3: TGTGCCAGCAGCTATCCGGGTAGCACAGATACGCAGTATTTT.

The chain recombines TRBV14 with TRBJ1-6; D remains ambiguous. V dropped 0 bases and J dropped 2 bases, with 11 bases sitting between them. The CDR3 has 17 amino acids. CDR1 SGHDN and CDR2 FVKESK come from the germline V gene. CDR3: CASSQERSHPYNSPLHF. The CDR3 nucleotides read TGTGCCAGCAGCCAAGAAAGGTCCCATCCCTATAATTCACCCCTCCACTTT. Variable domain in full (rest from reference TRBV14 and TRBJ1-6): EAGVTQFPSHSVIEKGQTVTLRCDPISGHDNLYWYRRVMGKEIKFLLHFVKESKQDESGMPNNRFLAERTGGTYSTLKVQPAELEDSGVYFCASSQERSHPYNSPLHFGNGTRLTVT.

This clonotype was recorded at least ten times. The chain is built from TRBV7-2 and TRBJ2-3, with 12 bases identical to TRBD2. CDR1 and CDR2 from the germline V gene are SGHTA and FQGNSA. Trimming took 5 bases from V and 10 from J; bases not matched to a gene: 4. The CDR3 runs 13 residues. The CDR3 reads CASSPWTSGAQYF. CDR3 in DNA: TGTGCCAGCAGCCCGTGGACTAGCGGGGCGCAGTATTTT.

This clonotype was counted a few times. The CDR3 spells CASSPDPGNEKLFF. The CDR3 coding sequence is TGTGCCAGCAGCCCAGACCCGGGTAATGAAAAACTGTTTTTT. V gene TRBV14 combines with J gene TRBJ1-4, with D unclear. CDR1 is SGHDN, CDR2 FVKESK, per germline. The V end was cut by 4 bases, the J end by 4 bases, with 10 bases between. The CDR3 totals 14 residues.

This clonotype has just a few counts. V is TRBV11-2 and J is TRBJ2-5; tentative D call: TRBD2 (5 bases). CDR3 length: 14 amino acids. Between the trimmed V and J ends, which lost 2 bases and 2 bases, there was a span of 9 bases. CDR1 SGHAT and CDR2 FQNNGV come from the germline V gene. CDR3 loop: CASSLRDTQETQYF. Here the CDR3 DNA reads TGTGCCAGCAGCTTACGGGATACTCAAGAGACCCAGTACTTC.

This clonotype was observed a few times. The J gene is TRBJ2-2, the V gene TRBV7-2; the match to TRBD1 covers 9 bases. The CDR3 is made up of 20 amino acids. Trimming at V came to 3 bases and at J to 4 bases, leaving 18 bases not matched to a gene. Germline V gene lookup returns CDR1 SGHTA and CDR2 FQGNSA. CDR3 coding DNA: TGTGCCAGCAGCTTCCGCGGGAGCCTTAAGCGACAGGGGGGCACCGGGGAGCTGTTTTTT. It yields the protein CASSFRGSLKRQGGTGELFF.

The CDR3 sequence: CASSVGQAINQPQHF. CDR3 nucleotide sequence: TGTGCCAGCAGCGTTGGACAGGCGATCAATCAGCCCCAGCATTTT. The chain carries TRBV7-9 and TRBJ1-5; TRBD1 matches 7 bases. The CDR3 is 15 amino acids. Germline values: CDR1 SEHNR, CDR2 FQNEAQ (reference sequence). Trimming took 5 bases from V and 3 from J; bases not matched to a gene: 7. Full variable domain (rest looked up from reference TRBV7-9 and TRBJ1-5): DTGVSQNPRHKITKRGQNVTFRCDPISEHNRLYWYRQTLGQGPEFLTYFQNEAQLEKSRLLSDRFSAERPKGSFSTLEIQRTEQGDSAMYLCASSVGQAINQPQHFGDGTRLSIL.

This clonotype has more than one count but fewer than ten. The chain couples TRBV14 to TRBJ1-1; D might be TRBD1 (6 bases). Germline assignment: CDR1 SGHDN and CDR2 FVKESK. The CDR3 is 15 residues long. V gave up 4 bases and J gave up 2 bases, with 14 bases separating them. CDR3 residues: CASSLAGGPNTEAFF. For the CDR3, the DNA is TGTGCCAGCAGCCTCGCGGGGGGCCCCAACACTGAAGCTTTCTTT.

This clonotype has ten or more counts. V and J are TRBV7-2 and TRBJ2-7, with D perhaps assigned TRBD1 or TRBD2 (5 bases each). Trimming pared 3 bases from V and 5 bases from J, leaving 20 bases between. Looked up from germline, CDR1 is SGHTA and CDR2 is FQGNSA. This CDR3 has 16 amino acids. The CDR3 DNA reads as TGTGCCAGCAGCTTTTCCCCCGGGACCGCCCTCCACGAGCAGTACTTC. This sequence encodes CASSFSPGTALHEQYF.

This clonotype was detected a few times. This chain links TRBV7-9 with TRBJ2-7; 7 bases match TRBD2. V lost 5 bases to trimming and J lost 7 bases; unmatched junction nucleotides: 8. The CDR3 runs 13 residues. Per the germline V gene, CDR1 is SEHNR and CDR2 is FQNEAQ (reference sequence). The CDR3 DNA follows: TGTGCCAGCAGCGGATCGGGGGGATCAGAGCAGTACTTC. Amino acid sequence: CASSGSGGSEQYF.

This clonotype was seen repeatedly, ten times or more. This chain links TRBV7-2 with TRBJ1-1; D gene ambiguous. Trimming left V 3 bases short and J 3 bases short, with 8 bases between. The CDR3 runs 13 residues. Per germline, CDR1 SGHTA and CDR2 FQGNSA. Here the CDR3 DNA reads TGTGCCAGCAGCTTGGACCCAGACACTGAAGCTTTCTTT. This encodes CASSLDPDTEAFF.

This sequence joins TRBV12-3 or TRBV12-4 and TRBJ2-3; D is unresolved. The V gene lost 4 bases and the J gene lost 6 bases, with 17 bases spanning the gap. This CDR3 is 15 amino acids long. DNA for the CDR3: TGTGCCAGCAGTTCGCGCTGGGTCGGCTTGGATACGCAGTATTTT. Protein product: CASSSRWVGLDTQYF.

This clonotype was found many times. The J gene is TRBJ2-7, the V gene TRBV28, with 12 nucleotides matching TRBD1. This CDR3 region has 16 residues. Germline values: CDR1 MDHEN, CDR2 SYDVKM. V lost 3 bases and J lost 6; bases outside the gene matches: 9. CDR3 sequence reads: CASSFILPGQGAEQYF. The CDR3 DNA reads as TGTGCCAGCAGTTTTATTCTCCCGGGACAGGGGGCCGAGCAGTACTTC. Full variable domain (outside the CDR3, taken from reference TRBV28 and TRBJ2-7): DVKVTQSSRYLVKRTGEKVFLECVQDMDHENMFWYRQDPGLGLRLIYFSYDVKMKEKGDIPEGYSVSREKKERFSLILESASTNQTSMYLCASSFILPGQGAEQYFGPGTRLTVT.

The V and J genes are TRBV6-2 or TRBV6-3 and TRBJ1-5; D is undetermined. The V gene lost 5 bases and the J gene lost 7 bases, with 21 bases spanning the gap. Germline V lookup: CDR1 MNHEY, CDR2 SVGEGT. The CDR3 consists of 16 residues. The CDR3 sequence: CASSPKGGVISQPQHF. The CDR3 nucleotides read TGTGCCAGCAGTCCCAAAGGAGGTGTTATCAGCCAGCCCCAGCATTTT.

The chain recombines TRBV4-1 with TRBJ2-7; TRBD2 agrees at 7 bases. The CDR3 covers 14 residues. The V gene end was trimmed by 4 bases and the J gene end by 2 bases; junction bases not matched to a gene: 5. In germline, CDR1 is MGHRA, CDR2 YSYEKL. The chain's CDR3 is CASSPPSGAYEQYF. The CDR3, as DNA: TGCGCCAGCAGCCCCCCGAGCGGGGCCTACGAGCAGTACTTC.

This clonotype was found many times. V is TRBV7-2 and J is TRBJ1-2; 7 nucleotides match TRBD1. V shed 1 base, J shed 2 bases, and the junction held 13 bases outside the gene matches. This CDR3 has 18 amino acids. The V gene's germline CDR1 is SGHTA and CDR2 FQGNSA. The CDR3 loop is CASSLVRTGHPENYGYTF. CDR3 nucleotide sequence: TGTGCCAGCAGCTTAGTTCGGACAGGACATCCCGAGAACTATGGCTACACCTTC.

This clonotype appeared a few times. The chain recombines TRBV4-1 with TRBJ1-1, with a possible D match to TRBD1 (5 bases). The germline V and J ends were trimmed by 5 bases and 1 base, with 8 bases remaining between them. The CDR3 is 13 residues long. The germline V gene encodes CDR1 MGHRA and CDR2 YSYEKL. The CDR3 region is CASSEGTNTEAFF. As DNA, the CDR3 is TGCGCCAGCAGCGAGGGGACGAACACTGAAGCTTTCTTT.

In its sample, this clonotype was seen a few times. The V call is TRBV24-1, the J call TRBJ2-1, with TRBD1 matching over 8 bases. V trimming: 5 bases; J trimming: 8 bases; junction bases outside the gene matches: 13. CDR3 length: 16 amino acids. Germline-derived CDR1 and CDR2 are KGHDR and SFDVKD. CDR3 amino acids: CATSGRTGIGGDEQFF. The DNA for the CDR3 is TGTGCCACCAGTGGAAGGACAGGGATAGGCGGCGATGAGCAGTTCTTC.

A remark on this clonotype: No conserved phenylalanine or tryptophan ends this CDR3, so it is likely a read error. The gene calls are TRBV5-6 and TRBJ1-5; D is unresolved. Germline loops: CDR1 SGHDT, CDR2 YYEEEE. This CDR3 spans 13 amino acids. With 3 bases removed from V and 7 bases from J, the gap between germline ends came to 11 bases. CDR3 sequence reads: CASSSRGVQPQHL. The CDR3 coding sequence is TGTGCCAGCAGCTCTAGAGGTGTGCAGCCCCAGCATTTA.

This chain connects TRBV12-3 or TRBV12-4 to TRBJ2-2; 9 bases are a match to TRBD2. The CDR3 runs 13 residues. CDR3 region: CAGLAGGTGELFF. Here the CDR3 DNA reads TGTGCGGGACTAGCCGGGGGAACCGGGGAGCTGTTTTTT.